Following are 8 T cell receptor beta chains from one sample sequenced in a study of CD8 T cells in ankylosing spondylitis (dated by TCRdb to the late 2010s). On the study overall, not on this receptor specifically: Blood from ankylosing spondylitis patients appeared to be characterized by a TCR beta motif composed of about eight highly homologous amino acid variants.

These receptors have no identified antigens. Library prep was done by 5' RACE. Instrument used: Illumina HiSeq 2500. Through fastp at Q25 and MiXCR, TCRdb rebuilt clones from the public reads, retaining in-frame beta chains. Rows with one shared CDR3 protein collapse into an entry with the most common genes and DNA. Here the sample has about 500,000 distinct CDR3 sequences; approximately 5% occur a single time. The top ten hold around 3.6% of the sample. Sequencing used blood, either unsorted or a sorted T cell fraction (not recorded which). The receptors were sampled from a male donor with ankylosing spondylitis.

This clonotype was seen many times. V is TRBV15 and J is TRBJ2-2, with D maybe TRBD1 (5 bases). The CDR3 has 16 residues. From germline, CDR1 is LNHNV and CDR2 YYDKDF (reference sequence). Trimming removed 1 base from V and 6 bases from J, with 15 bases in between. The CDR3 reads CATSRAERRVAGELFF. The CDR3, as DNA: TGTGCCACCAGCAGAGCCGAGCGCAGGGTCGCCGGGGAGCTGTTTTTT.

This clonotype was counted many times. The chain recombines TRBV3-1 with TRBJ1-2; 8 nucleotides match TRBD1. The trim removed 0 bases at V and 7 bases at J, leaving 4 bases unmatched. Germline V gene lookup returns CDR1 LGHDT and CDR2 YNNKEL (reference sequence). CDR3 length: 14 amino acids. The CDR3 sequence is CASSQDRGQVGYTF. CDR3 DNA: TGTGCCAGCAGCCAAGACAGGGGGCAAGTTGGCTACACCTTC.

This clonotype appeared many times. The genes are TRBV5-6 and TRBJ2-3, with 7 bases lining up with TRBD2. V trimming: 3 bases; J trimming: 5 bases; junction bases outside the gene matches: 3. The CDR3 consists of 13 residues. Germline V gene sequence: CDR1 SGHDT, CDR2 YYEEEE. The CDR3 region is CASSSPGGDTQYF. DNA for the CDR3: TGTGCCAGCAGCTCCCCGGGAGGAGATACGCAGTATTTT.

At least ten counts were recorded for this clonotype. The chain is built from TRBV6-1 and TRBJ2-5, with 7 bases fitting TRBD1. The junction had 5 bases not matched to a gene; V was cut back by 6 bases and J by 1 base. The length of the CDR3 is 14 residues. The germline V gene encodes CDR1 MNHNS and CDR2 SASEGT. This CDR3 reads CASSPGTVQETQYF. The CDR3 DNA follows: TGTGCCAGCAGCCCCGGGACAGTCCAAGAGACCCAGTACTTC.

This clonotype was recorded at least ten times. The chain couples TRBV12-3 or TRBV12-4 to TRBJ1-6, with TRBD1 identical over 11 bases. The V gene end was trimmed by 5 bases and the J gene end by 10 bases; junction bases not matched to a gene: 10. The CDR3 sequence is 16 residues long. The CDR3 region has the DNA TGTGCCAGCAGTCCGGCCGGGACAGGGGGTCGGTCACCCCTCCACTTT. Translation gives CASSPAGTGGRSPLHF.

This clonotype has a count of ten or more. The chain uses TRBV25-1 and TRBJ1-2; possible D gene TRBD1, 5 bases. The CDR3 contains 15 residues. Germline CDR1 MGHDK, CDR2 SYGVNS. Trimming took off 1 base at V and 3 bases at J, with 12 bases between the two ends. The CDR3 coding sequence is TGTGCCAGCAGTGAATCGACAGTCCCCCACTATGGCTACACCTTC. As protein: CASSESTVPHYGYTF.

This clonotype was found many times. The chain uses TRBV29-1 and TRBJ2-7; either TRBD1 or TRBD2 may fit D (5 bases each). Germline V CDR1 and CDR2: SQVTM, ANQGSEA. The CDR3 has 13 residues. Trimming shortened V by 6 bases and J by 3 bases, and 15 bases separated the two germline ends. Here the CDR3 reads CSVSRGADYEQYF. CDR3 DNA sequence: TGCAGCGTCTCAAGAGGGGCCGACTACGAGCAGTACTTC.

This clonotype was seen at least ten times. This chain connects TRBV4-3 to TRBJ2-3; the match to TRBD1 covers 7 bases. The V gene end was trimmed by 4 bases and the J gene end by 1 base; junction bases not matched to a gene: 8. The CDR3 covers 16 residues. Germline loops: CDR1 LGHNA, CDR2 YSLEER. CDR3 loop: CASSRNTGARTDTQYF. DNA for the CDR3: TGCGCCAGCAGCCGAAACACAGGGGCCCGCACAGATACGCAGTATTTT.